This TCR beta chain is drawn from a study of response to subunit inactivated influenza vaccine. Of note for this clonotype: Its antigen is unknown.

TCRdb reprocessed the RT-PCR reads via MiXCR and lists one record per CDR3 protein. The data show about 180,000 distinct CDR3 sequences, nearly 9.5% seen once. Overall study results and limits: Authors suggested each seasonal influenza vaccination recruits few new T cells.

J gave up 8 bases and V 5 bases, and 19 bases lay outside the gene matches. The CDR3 length is 18 residues. In germline, CDR1 is SGHVS, CDR2 FNYEAQ. The sequenced sample was non-naive T cells sorted from PBMCs, obtained on the day of vaccination. This TCR came from a man aged 45-65 years who received an inactivated influenza vaccine. The chain has TRBV7-6 and TRBJ2-1, with 9 bases matching TRBD2. DNA for the CDR3: TGTGCCAGCAGCCTAAATAGATCTAGCGGGACCCCAGGTTATGAGCAGTTCTTC. Amino acids: CASSLNRSSGTPGYEQFF.